Sequencing of this TCR beta chain was carried out in a study of blood T cell repertoires in COVID-19 (dated by TCRdb to 2019 to 2021). Turning to the overall study: Samples from collaborators originated in the United States, Italy and Spain and spanned both the acute and convalescent phases of COVID-19. The material from the prospective study consisted of cDNA or gDNA derived from T cells, B-cell-depleted T cells, or PBMCs. The dataset comprised deeply sampled blood TCRbeta repertoires from subjects exposed to, actively infected with, or recovered from COVID-19. A freely available public database, intended as a resource for researchers studying the immune response to SARS-CoV-2, is where the repertoires were released. The samples were drawn from the first 160 participants of the ongoing ImmuneRACE study and from 950 to 1,500 subjects provided by 6 global collaborators. Sample metadata almost always included a de-identified subject ID, COVID-19 status, age in years and sex. HLA class I and class II types, where available, came from metadata supplied by the sample provider rather than from assay-based typing.

General study outcomes and caveats: Clinical and demographic metadata were provided uncurated, with the amount varying by source and participant.

Participants in the prospective study were aged 18 to 89 years, lived in 20 to 25 United States geographic areas, and enrolled through a virtual design. In the prospective study, cohorts were assigned on the basis of participant-reported clinical history obtained from a screening survey and a study questionnaire. Recovered participants in ImmuneRACE Cohort 3 were defined as having two consecutive negative NP/OP PCR tests, clearance from a healthcare professional, or resolution of symptoms. Each participant in the prospective study had whole blood, serum and a nasopharyngeal or oropharyngeal swab collected by mobile phlebotomists. Participants in the prospective study had the option to provide additional blood draws and questionnaires over a roughly 2-month period. Before DNA extraction, prospective study blood samples were shipped either frozen or at room temperature. This clone occurred once. The target of this receptor is not known. Qualities for individual bases were not recorded, and no much larger clone is one base off.

TCRbeta CDR3 regions were amplified from genomic DNA using the immunoSEQ Assay, a bias-controlled multiplex PCR. Processing in the source paper ran as follows. The number of nucleated cells in each sample was estimated by amplification of reference gene primers within the assay. Sequence reads were collapsed and filtered to measure the absolute abundance of every unique TCRbeta CDR3 rearrangement. For each sample, productive Simpson clonality was calculated as the square root of Simpson's diversity index across productive rearrangements. TCRdb took this table from immuneACCESS and kept in-frame rearrangements with V and J called. Such tables lack part of the clones; where checked against another copy, unresolved V genes explain under half of the gap, and the rest is unexplained. V and J calls plus clone size are reproduced from that table; the DNA served to infer D and trimming. Recorded for this sample are about 240,000 clones; around 88% of them occurred a single time. Under 10% of the sample is held by the ten biggest clonotypes.

CDR1 and CDR2 (SEHNR, FQNEAQ) derive from the germline V gene (reference sequence). V drops 5 bases and J drops 3 bases, leaving 20 bases in between. From cysteine to phenylalanine, the CDR3 is 16 amino acids long. The sequence is cut down to CDR3 DNA, 48 bases in frame from base 1. The receptor's source is a man aged 40-50 years who had recovered from COVID-19. The chain was built from TRBV7-9 and TRBJ2-7; TRBD2 could be the D gene, as 6 bases match. The sample consisted of PBMCs or T cells enriched from blood (not recorded which). The bases read TGTGCCAGCAGCCTCAGCGCGGGGATTCCCTTCTACGAGCAGTACTTC. Its translation is CASSLSAGIPFYEQYF.